This T cell receptor beta chain appears in the sequencing data of a study of control samples from healthy donors and cancer patients. Clones were read by immunoSEQ multiplex PCR, and TCRdb kept only the in-frame ones, dropping some. The sample lists some 150,000 clones, 94% occurring once. This receptor was obtained from a man in his sixties with colorectal cancer. Sequencing was carried out using PBMCs.

The CDR3 nucleotides read TGTGCCAGCAGTTACCGGCCCTACGAGCAGTACTTC. Translation: CASSYRPYEQYF. This chain links TRBV6-2 or TRBV6-3 with TRBJ2-7; D is uncertain. The ends were cut back, 2 bases at V and 2 bases at J, with 4 bases in the middle. Germline CDR1 is MNHEY and CDR2 is SVGEGT. The CDR3 extends over 12 amino acids.